The 5 T cell receptor beta chains presented below share a single source sample, sequenced in a study of CD8+ T cells in alopecia areata (dated by TCRdb to the late 2010s). The time point label of this sample denotes: baseline before oral tofacitinib. To prepare the library, the immunoSEQ multiplex PCR assay was applied. For TCR sequencing, RNA was extracted from every sample and reverse transcribed into cDNA to serve as template. In its TCRdb copy, this immuneACCESS table keeps in-frame sequences only and misses some clones. Where compared with another copy, unresolved V genes explain less than half of these, and the others have no known cause. In all, the sample holds more than 150,000 clones, and around 50% of those were seen once. Less than 20% of the sample lies in the top ten. Sequencing was performed on CD8+ T cells sorted from blood, taken at week 0. These receptors came from a human donor with alopecia areata.

A remark on this clone: The sample carries other DNA sequences with the same CDR3. CDR3 residues: CASSQDRGSPLHF. DNA of the CDR3: TGCGCCAGCAGCCAGGACAGGGGCTCACCCCTCCACTTT. V gene TRBV4-3 combines with J gene TRBJ1-6; 9 bases match TRBD1. CDR1 is LGHNA, CDR2 YSLEER, per germline. V gave up 3 bases and J gave up 10 bases; unmatched junction bases: 1. The CDR3 loop spans 13 amino acids.

This chain links TRBV30 with TRBJ2-1; D remains unclear. The CDR3 has 11 residues. V was pared by 0 bases and J by 8 bases, with 5 bases between. Looked up from germline, CDR1 is GTSNPN and CDR2 is SVGIG (reference sequence). The CDR3 coding sequence is TGTGCCTGGAGTGTATCCTATGAGCAGTTCTTC. Translating it yields CAWSVSYEQFF.

The gene calls are TRBV5-1 and TRBJ2-7; 9 bases align to TRBD1. V lost 6 bases and J lost 7; bases outside the gene matches: 8. This CDR3 is 13 amino acids long. The germline V gene encodes CDR1 SGHRS and CDR2 YFSETQ. As DNA, the CDR3 is TGCGCCAGCACATTACAGGGGGCGGGAGAGCAGTACTTC. Translation: CASTLQGAGEQYF.

The V call is TRBV12-5, the J call TRBJ1-1; no clear D gene. Trimming took off 2 bases at V and 6 bases at J, with 4 bases between the two ends. This CDR3 spans 11 amino acids. CDR1 and CDR2 (germline): LGHNT, FRNRAP. The CDR3: CASGLYPEAFF. CDR3 bases: TGTGCTAGTGGTTTGTACCCTGAAGCTTTCTTT. Full variable domain (rest looked up from reference TRBV12-5 and TRBJ1-1): DARVTQTPRHKVTEMGQEVTMRCQPILGHNTVFWYRQTMMQGLELLAYFRNRAPLDDSGMPKDRFSAEMPDATLATLKIQPSEPRDSAVYFCASGLYPEAFFGQGTRLTVV.

V is TRBV7-8 and J is TRBJ2-5; TRBD1 is a possible D gene (6 bases). Per germline, CDR1 SGHVS and CDR2 FQNEAQ. Trimming cost V 3 bases and J 2 bases, with 16 bases left between them. This CDR3 has 16 residues. CDR3 in amino acids: CASSFFLRQAQETQYF. CDR3 DNA sequence: TGTGCCAGCAGCTTCTTTTTAAGACAGGCACAAGAGACCCAGTACTTC.